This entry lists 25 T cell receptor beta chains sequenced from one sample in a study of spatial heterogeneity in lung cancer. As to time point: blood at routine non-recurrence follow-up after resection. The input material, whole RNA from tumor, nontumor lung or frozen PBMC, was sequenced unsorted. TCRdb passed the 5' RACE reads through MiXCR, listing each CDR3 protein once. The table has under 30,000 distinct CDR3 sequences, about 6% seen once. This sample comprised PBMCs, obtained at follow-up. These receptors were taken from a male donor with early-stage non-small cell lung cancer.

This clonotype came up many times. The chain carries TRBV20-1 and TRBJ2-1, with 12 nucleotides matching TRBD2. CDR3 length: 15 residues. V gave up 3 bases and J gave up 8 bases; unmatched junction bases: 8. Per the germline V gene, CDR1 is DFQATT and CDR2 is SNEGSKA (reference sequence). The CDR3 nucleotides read TGCAGTGCTAGGTCTAGCGGGAGGGCCTTCGATGAGCAGTTCTTC. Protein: CSARSSGRAFDEQFF.

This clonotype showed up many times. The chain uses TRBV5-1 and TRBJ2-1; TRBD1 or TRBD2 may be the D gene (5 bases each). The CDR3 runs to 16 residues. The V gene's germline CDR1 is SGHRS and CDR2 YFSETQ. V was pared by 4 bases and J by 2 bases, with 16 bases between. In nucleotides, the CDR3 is TGCGCCAGCAGCCCTTCGGTACGGGGCGCCTACAATGAGCAGTTCTTC. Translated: CASSPSVRGAYNEQFF.

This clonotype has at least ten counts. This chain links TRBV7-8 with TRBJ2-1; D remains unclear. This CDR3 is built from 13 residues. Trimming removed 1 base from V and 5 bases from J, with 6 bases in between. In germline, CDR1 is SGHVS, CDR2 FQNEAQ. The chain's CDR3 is CASSLGQNNEQFF. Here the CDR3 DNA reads TGTGCCAGCAGCTTAGGGCAAAACAATGAGCAGTTCTTC.

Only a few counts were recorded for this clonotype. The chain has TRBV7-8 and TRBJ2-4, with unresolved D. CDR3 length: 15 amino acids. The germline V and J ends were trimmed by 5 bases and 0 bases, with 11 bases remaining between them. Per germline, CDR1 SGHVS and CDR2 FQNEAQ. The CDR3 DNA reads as TGTGCCAGCAGCACTAACTACAAAGCCAAAAACATTCAGTACTTC. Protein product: CASSTNYKAKNIQYF.

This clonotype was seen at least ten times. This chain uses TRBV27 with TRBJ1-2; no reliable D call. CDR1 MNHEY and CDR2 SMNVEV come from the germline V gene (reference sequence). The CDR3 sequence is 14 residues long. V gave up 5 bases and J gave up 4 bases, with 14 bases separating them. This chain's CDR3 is CASSPTAWVYGYTF. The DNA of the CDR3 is TGTGCCAGCAGTCCCACCGCCTGGGTCTATGGCTACACCTTC.

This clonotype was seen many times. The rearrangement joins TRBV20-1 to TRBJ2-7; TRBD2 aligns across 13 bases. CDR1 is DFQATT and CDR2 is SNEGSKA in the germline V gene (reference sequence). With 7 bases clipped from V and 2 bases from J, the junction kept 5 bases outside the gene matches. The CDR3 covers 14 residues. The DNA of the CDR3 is TGCAGTGGGACTAGCGGGGGTTACACCTACGAGCAGTACTTC. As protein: CSGTSGGYTYEQYF.

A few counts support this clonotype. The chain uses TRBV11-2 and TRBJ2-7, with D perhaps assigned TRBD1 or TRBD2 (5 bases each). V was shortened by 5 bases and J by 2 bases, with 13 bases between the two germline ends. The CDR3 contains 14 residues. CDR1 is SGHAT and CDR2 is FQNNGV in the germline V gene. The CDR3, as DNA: TGTGCCAGCAGCCTTGACAGCGGCGCCTACGAGCAGTACGTC. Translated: CASSLDSGAYEQYV.

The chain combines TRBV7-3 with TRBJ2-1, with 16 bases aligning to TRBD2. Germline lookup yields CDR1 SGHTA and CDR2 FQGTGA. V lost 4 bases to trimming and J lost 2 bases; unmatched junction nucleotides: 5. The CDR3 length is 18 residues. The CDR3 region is CASSSGTSGRAPYNEQFF. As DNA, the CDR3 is TGTGCCAGCAGCTCCGGGACTAGCGGGAGGGCCCCCTACAATGAGCAGTTCTTC. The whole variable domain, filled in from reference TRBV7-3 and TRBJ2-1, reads GAGVSQTPSNKVTEKGKYVELRCDPISGHTALYWYRQSLGQGPEFLIYFQGTGAADDSGLPNDRFFAVRPEGSVSTLKIQRTERGDSAVYLCASSSGTSGRAPYNEQFFGPGTRLTVL.

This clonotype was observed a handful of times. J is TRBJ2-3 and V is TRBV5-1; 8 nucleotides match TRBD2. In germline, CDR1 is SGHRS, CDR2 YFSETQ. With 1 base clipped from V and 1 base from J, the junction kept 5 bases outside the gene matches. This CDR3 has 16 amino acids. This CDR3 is CASSLPGLARTDTQYF. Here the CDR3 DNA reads TGCGCCAGCAGCTTGCCAGGACTAGCCCGCACAGATACGCAGTATTTT.

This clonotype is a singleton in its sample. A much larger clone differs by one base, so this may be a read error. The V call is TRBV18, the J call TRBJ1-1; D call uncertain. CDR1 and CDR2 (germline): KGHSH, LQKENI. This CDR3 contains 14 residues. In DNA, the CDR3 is TGTGCCAGCTCACCCCGGACGGAGAACTCTGAAGCTTTCTTT. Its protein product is CASSPRTENSEAFF. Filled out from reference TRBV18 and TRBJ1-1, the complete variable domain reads NAGVMQNPRHLVRRRGQEARLRCSPMKGHSHVYWYRQLPEEGLKFMVYLQKENIIDESGMPKERFSAEFPKEGPSILRIQQVVRGDSAAYFCASSPRTENSEAFFGQGTRLTVV.

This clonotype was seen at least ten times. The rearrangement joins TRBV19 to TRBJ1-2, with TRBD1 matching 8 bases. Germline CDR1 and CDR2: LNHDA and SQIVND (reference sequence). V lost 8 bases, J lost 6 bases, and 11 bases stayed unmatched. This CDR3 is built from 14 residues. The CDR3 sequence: CASLATGQGHGYTF. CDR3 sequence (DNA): TGTGCCAGTCTTGCCACCGGACAGGGCCATGGCTACACCTTC. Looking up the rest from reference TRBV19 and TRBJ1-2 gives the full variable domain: DGGITQSPKYLFRKEGQNVTLSCEQNLNHDAMYWYRQDPGQGLRLIYYSQIVNDFQKGDIAEGYSVSREKKESFPLTVTSAQKNPTAFYLCASLATGQGHGYTFGSGTRLTVV.

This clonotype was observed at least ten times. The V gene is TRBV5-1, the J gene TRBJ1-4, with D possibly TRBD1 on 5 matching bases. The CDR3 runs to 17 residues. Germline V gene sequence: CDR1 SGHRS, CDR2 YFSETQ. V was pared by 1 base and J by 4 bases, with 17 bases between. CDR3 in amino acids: CASSLSQGSSINEKLFF. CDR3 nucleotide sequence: TGCGCCAGCAGCTTGTCGCAGGGATCAAGCATTAATGAAAAACTGTTTTTT.

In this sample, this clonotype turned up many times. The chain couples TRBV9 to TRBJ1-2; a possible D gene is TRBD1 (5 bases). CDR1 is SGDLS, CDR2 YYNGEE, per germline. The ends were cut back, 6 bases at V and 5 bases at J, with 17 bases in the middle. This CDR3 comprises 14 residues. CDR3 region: CASTRPGVYYGYTF. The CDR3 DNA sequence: TGTGCCAGCACCCGACCGGGGGTTTATTATGGCTACACCTTC.

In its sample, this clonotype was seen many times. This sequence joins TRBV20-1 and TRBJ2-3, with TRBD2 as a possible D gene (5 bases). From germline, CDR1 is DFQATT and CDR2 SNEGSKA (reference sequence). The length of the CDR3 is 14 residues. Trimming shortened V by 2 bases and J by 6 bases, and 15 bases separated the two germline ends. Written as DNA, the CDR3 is TGCAGTGCTAGACCGTCCGGGGAAGGCGATACGCAGTATTTT. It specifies CSARPSGEGDTQYF.

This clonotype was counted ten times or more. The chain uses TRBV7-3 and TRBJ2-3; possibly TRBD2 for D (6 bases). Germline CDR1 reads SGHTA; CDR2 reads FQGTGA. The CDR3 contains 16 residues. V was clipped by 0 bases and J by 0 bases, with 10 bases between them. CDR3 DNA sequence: TGTGCCAGCAGCTTAACGAAGCTAGCGAGCACAGATACGCAGTATTTT. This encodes CASSLTKLASTDTQYF.

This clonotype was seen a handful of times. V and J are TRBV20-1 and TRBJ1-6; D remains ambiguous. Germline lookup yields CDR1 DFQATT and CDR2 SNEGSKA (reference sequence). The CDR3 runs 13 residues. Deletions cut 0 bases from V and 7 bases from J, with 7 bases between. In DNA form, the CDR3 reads TGCAGTGCTAGAGATACGGGGAATTCACCCCTCCACTTT. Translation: CSARDTGNSPLHF.

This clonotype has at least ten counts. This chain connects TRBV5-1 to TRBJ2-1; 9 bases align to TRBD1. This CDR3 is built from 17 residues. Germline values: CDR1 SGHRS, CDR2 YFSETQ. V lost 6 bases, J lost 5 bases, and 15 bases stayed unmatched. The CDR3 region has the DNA TGCGCCAGCACCAATGGAGCACAGGGGGCGCGGGACAATGAGCAGTTCTTC. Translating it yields CASTNGAQGARDNEQFF.

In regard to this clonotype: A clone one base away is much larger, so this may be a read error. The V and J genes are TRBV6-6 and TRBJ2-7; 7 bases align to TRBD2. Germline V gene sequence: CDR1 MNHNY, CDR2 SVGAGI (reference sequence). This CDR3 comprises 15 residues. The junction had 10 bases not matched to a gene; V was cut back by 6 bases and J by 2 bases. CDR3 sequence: CASSGVTSATYEQYV. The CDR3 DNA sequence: TGTGCCAGCAGCGGGGTAACTAGCGCAACCTACGAGCAGTACGTC.

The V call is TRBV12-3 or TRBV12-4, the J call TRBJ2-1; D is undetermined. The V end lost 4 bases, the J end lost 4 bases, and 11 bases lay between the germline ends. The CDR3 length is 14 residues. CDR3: CASSSATPYNEQFF. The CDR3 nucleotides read TGTGCCAGCAGTTCAGCGACTCCATACAATGAGCAGTTCTTC.

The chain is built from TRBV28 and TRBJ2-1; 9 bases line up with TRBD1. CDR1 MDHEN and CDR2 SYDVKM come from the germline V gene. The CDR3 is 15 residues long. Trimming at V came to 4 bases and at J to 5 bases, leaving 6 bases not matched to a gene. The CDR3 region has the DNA TGTGCCAGCAGTTCACCGGGACAGGGCAACAATGAGCAGTTCTTC. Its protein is CASSSPGQGNNEQFF.

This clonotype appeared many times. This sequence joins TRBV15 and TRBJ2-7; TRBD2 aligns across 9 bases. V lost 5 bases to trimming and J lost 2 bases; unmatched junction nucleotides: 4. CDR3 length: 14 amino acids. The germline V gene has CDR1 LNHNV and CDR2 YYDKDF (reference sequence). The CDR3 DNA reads TGTGCCACCAGCGCGAGACTAGCGGCCTACGAGCAGTACGTC. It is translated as CATSARLAAYEQYV.

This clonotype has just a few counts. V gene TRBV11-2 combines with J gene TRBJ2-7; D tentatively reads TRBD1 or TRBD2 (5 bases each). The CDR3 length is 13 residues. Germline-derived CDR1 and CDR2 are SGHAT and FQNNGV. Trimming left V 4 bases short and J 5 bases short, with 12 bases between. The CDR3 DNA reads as TGTGCCAGCAGCTCGGGACCACAGGACGAGCAGTACTTC. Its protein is CASSSGPQDEQYF.

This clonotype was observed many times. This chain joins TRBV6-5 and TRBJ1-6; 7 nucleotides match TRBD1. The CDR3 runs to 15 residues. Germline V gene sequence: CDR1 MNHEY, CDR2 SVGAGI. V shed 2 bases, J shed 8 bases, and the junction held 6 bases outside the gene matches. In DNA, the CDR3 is TGTGCCAGCAGTTACGGACAGGTGACCGATTCACCCCTCCACTTT. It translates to CASSYGQVTDSPLHF.

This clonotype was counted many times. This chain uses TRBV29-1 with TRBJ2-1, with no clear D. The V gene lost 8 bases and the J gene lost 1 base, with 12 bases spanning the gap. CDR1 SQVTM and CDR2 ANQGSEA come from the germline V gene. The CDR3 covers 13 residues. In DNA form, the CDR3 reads TGCAGCTGTCGCACTGTATCCTACAATGAGCAGTTCTTC. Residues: CSCRTVSYNEQFF.

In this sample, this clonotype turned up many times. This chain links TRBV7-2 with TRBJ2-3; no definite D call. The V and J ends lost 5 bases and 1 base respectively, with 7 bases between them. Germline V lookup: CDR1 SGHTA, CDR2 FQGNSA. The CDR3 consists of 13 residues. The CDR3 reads CASSRLRTDTQYF. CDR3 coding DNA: TGTGCCAGCAGCCGCCTCCGCACAGATACGCAGTATTTT.